This record covers a single T cell receptor (beta chain). Assay: immunoSEQ multiplex PCR; the TCRdb copy retains only in-frame clones and omits some. This table holds under 250,000 clones, nearly 90% found once. The sample is drawn from a study of blood T cell repertoires in COVID-19. CDR3 length: 14 amino acids. V shed 9 bases and J 5 bases; nucleotides not matched to a gene: 10. Per the germline V gene, CDR1 is MNHNY and CDR2 is SVGAGI (reference sequence). Sequencing was carried out using peripheral blood. The sequence came from a middle-aged man with COVID-19, enrolled during active disease. V is TRBV6-6 and J is TRBJ1-2; 9 bases line up with TRBD1. The CDR3 reads CASTPGQGKYGYTF. CDR3 sequence (DNA): TGTGCCAGTACACCGGGACAGGGAAAATATGGCTACACCTTC.